These T cell receptor beta chains were read from a single sample in a study of blood T cell repertoires in COVID-19. Some clones are missing from TCRdb's copy, which holds only in-frame ones; the method was immunoSEQ multiplex PCR. The table has approximately 180,000 clones, more than 75% seen once; the top ten hold 15% to 20%. Sequenced input: PBMCs or T cells enriched from blood (not recorded which). The receptors come from a woman between 50 and 59 years old who had recovered from COVID-19. Both conserved end residues are part of each CDR3. D genes are given only for firm matches. The size field is filled for only some rows; it gives once, few, many or a size class.

few,TRBJ1-2,-,TRBV2,TGTGCCAGCAGGGGGCTGGGGTATGGCTACACCTTC,CASRGLGYGYTF
-,TRBJ1-1,-,TRBV11-2,TGTGCCAGCAGCTCACAGGGCCCGGGAACTGAAGCTTTCTTT,CASSSQGPGTEAFF
-,TRBJ2-2,-,TRBV5-1,TGCGCCAGCAGGGTATCGGACTCCGGTTCCGGGGAGCTGTTTTTT,CASRVSDSGSGELFF
-,TRBJ2-2,-,TRBV5-4,TGTGCCAGCAGCACCCCATTAGCGACCGGGGAGCTGTTTTTT,CASSTPLATGELFF
-,TRBJ1-1,TRBD1,TRBV28,TGTGCCAGCAGCCGGACCGACAGGGTCGCTGAAGCTTTCTTT,CASSRTDRVAEAFF
-,TRBJ2-3,TRBD2,TRBV30,TGTGCCTGGGACCTAGCGGGAGCCCTAGATACGCAGTATTTT,CAWDLAGALDTQYF
-,TRBJ1-1,-,TRBV23-1,TGCGCCAGCAGTCACCAGGGGTGGAAGACTGAAGCTTTCTTT,CASSHQGWKTEAFF
-,TRBJ2-6,-,TRBV19,TGTGCCAGTAGTGCCCCTAACTCTGGGGCCAACGTCCTGACTTTC,CASSAPNSGANVLTF
-,TRBJ1-5,-,TRBV18,TGTGCCAGCTCAGGGGGCCGAGATCAGCCCCAGCATTTT,CASSGGRDQPQHF
-,TRBJ1-5,TRBD1,TRBV28,TGTGCCAGCAGTTTGGGCCGACAGGGTAGTCAGCCCCAGCATTTT,CASSLGRQGSQPQHF
-,TRBJ1-1,-,TRBV3-1/TRBV3-2,TGTGCCAGCAGCCCAAACAGCATGAACACTGAAGCTTTCTTT,CASSPNSMNTEAFF
few,TRBJ2-7,-,TRBV18,TGTGCCAGCTCACCTTCCTCGCGGGCGGAGTACGAGCAGTACTTC,CASSPSSRAEYEQYF
-,TRBJ2-5,TRBD2,TRBV3-1/TRBV3-2,TGTGCCAGCAACCCTCAGCGGGAGATTGAGACCCAGTACTTC,CASNPQREIETQYF
-,TRBJ2-1,-,TRBV7-9,TGTGCCAGCACCGGAGGGGCAGAAACCTACAATGAGCAGTTCTTC,CASTGGAETYNEQFF
-,TRBJ2-7,TRBD2,TRBV18,TGTGCCAGCTCACGACTAGCGGGAGACGAGCAGTACTTC,CASSRLAGDEQYF
many,TRBJ2-7,TRBD2,TRBV7-3,TGTGCCAGCAGCTTAGGGACTAGTTCCTACGAGCAGTACTTC,CASSLGTSSYEQYF
-,TRBJ1-5,TRBD1,TRBV6-1,TGTGCCAGCAGTGAAAGAGACAGGGTCCCTAGCAATCAGCCCCAGCATTTT,CASSERDRVPSNQPQHF
-,TRBJ2-7,TRBD2,TRBV29-1,TGCAGCGTTGGAGGAACTAGCGTCAACTACGAGCAGTACTTC,CSVGGTSVNYEQYF
-,TRBJ1-3,TRBD1,TRBV18,TGTGCCAGCTCACCAAAAGGGGGCGCCTCTGGAAACACCATATATTTT,CASSPKGGASGNTIYF
-,TRBJ1-1,-,TRBV19,TGTGCCAGTAGTAAGGCGGGGACCCTTGGGACTGAAGCTTTCTTT,CASSKAGTLGTEAFF
-,TRBJ1-3,-,TRBV5-8,TGTGCCAGCAGCGCGGCGAGCTCTGGAAACACCATATATTTT,CASSAASSGNTIYF
-,TRBJ2-1,TRBD1,TRBV29-1,TGCAGCGTTGTGACAGGGGGGGGTGAGCAGTTCTTC,CSVVTGGGEQFF
-,TRBJ2-1,-,TRBV30,TGTGCCTGGACCCTCACGGAGAGGCCCTTGTCCAATGAGCAGTTCTTC,CAWTLTERPLSNEQFF
-,TRBJ2-4,-,TRBV14,TGTGCCAGCAGCCAAGGAGGACTTATCCTAGCCAAAAACATTCAGTACTTC,CASSQGGLILAKNIQYF
once,TRBJ2-5,TRBD2,TRBV5-6,TGTGCCAGCAGCGCCCCTTTAACTAGCGGGAGGGCCCAGTACTTC,CASSAPLTSGRAQYF
-,TRBJ2-7,-,TRBV12-3/TRBV12-4,TGTGCCAGCAGTCAGGGGTTCTCGTACGAGCAGTACTTC,CASSQGFSYEQYF
few,TRBJ2-1,TRBD1,TRBV11-1,TGTGCCAGCAGCGATAGGGACAGGGTCGACAATGAGCAGTTCTTC,CASSDRDRVDNEQFF
-,TRBJ1-4,-,TRBV29-1,TGCAGCGTTGAGGGGGAGGGGAGGGAAAAACTGTTTTTT,CSVEGEGREKLFF
-,TRBJ2-7,-,TRBV2,TGTGCCAGCGTTCGGTCTAGCGCCGCCTACGAGCAGTACTTC,CASVRSSAAYEQYF
-,TRBJ2-3,TRBD2,TRBV3-1/TRBV3-2,TGTGCCAGCAGCCAAGGGATCGGTGCGGGAGTAAGGGATACGCAGTATTTT,CASSQGIGAGVRDTQYF
-,TRBJ1-2,-,TRBV18,TGTGCCAGCTCACCACCCGGGGAGGGAGCCTATGGCTACACCTTC,CASSPPGEGAYGYTF
-,TRBJ1-2,-,TRBV18,TGTGCCAGCTCACCAATAGCAGGGGCTAATGAGAATGGCTACACCTTC,CASSPIAGANENGYTF
-,TRBJ2-7,-,TRBV6-1,TGTGCCAGCAGTGAAGGGAAGCGGGAGCAGTACTTC,CASSEGKREQYF
once,TRBJ1-3,TRBD1,TRBV7-2,TGTGCCAGCAGCCCAGGGGGATCTGGAAACACCATATATTTT,CASSPGGSGNTIYF
-,TRBJ1-1,-,TRBV10-3,TGTGCCATCGACGACGGAGAGAGAACTGAAGCTTTCTTT,CAIDDGERTEAFF
-,TRBJ2-1,-,TRBV19,TGTGCCAGTAGTTTCCTCCAGGGGGTAGCGGCCAATGAGCAGTTCTTC,CASSFLQGVAANEQFF
-,TRBJ1-4,-,TRBV5-1,TGCGCCAGCAGCTTGGCCCCAGCAGGGCAGGAAAAACTGTTTTTT,CASSLAPAGQEKLFF
-,TRBJ2-2,-,TRBV1,TGCACCAGCAGGGGAAGATACGGACTAGCGGAGCCCCTCACCGGGGAGCTGTTTTTT,CTSRGRYGLAEPLTGELFF
-,TRBJ2-1,TRBD2,TRBV3-1/TRBV3-2,TGTGCCAGCAGCCACGCCGGGCCCCCGACTAGCGGGAGCTACAATGAGCAGTTCTTC,CASSHAGPPTSGSYNEQFF
-,TRBJ1-5,-,TRBV27,TGTGCCAGCAGCCGCACTCTGTCTCAGCCCCAGCATTTT,CASSRTLSQPQHF
-,TRBJ2-3,-,TRBV18,TGTGCCAGCTCACCACGGCGGCAGTCCACAGATACGCAGTATTTT,CASSPRRQSTDTQYF